What follows describes a single TCR beta chain. Germline V gene lookup returns CDR1 SGHRS and CDR2 YFSETQ. Trimming pared 0 bases from V and 4 bases from J, leaving 10 bases between. The CDR3 is made up of 14 amino acids. Combining a sample-barcoded 5' primer with a J-beta primer mix, a second PCR ran for about 6 to 11 cycles. Every cDNA molecule carried a tag from a template-switch adaptor bearing 12 random nucleotides. TCRdb independently ran MiXCR on the 5' RACE reads; one entry per CDR3 protein. The table has about 650,000 distinct CDR3 sequences, about 30% seen once. This sample stems from a study of blood T cells in healthy people across ages.

Sequenced: blood. The sequence derives from a woman of 80 years or more in good health. The genes are TRBV5-1 and TRBJ1-2; perhaps TRBD1 as D (6 bases). CDR3 nucleotide sequence: TGCGCCAGCAGCTTGGAGGGGGAGAGCTATGGCTACACCTTC. The encoded protein is CASSLEGESYGYTF. Full variable domain (missing parts from reference TRBV5-1 and TRBJ1-2): KAGVTQTPRYLIKTRGQQVTLSCSPISGHRSVSWYQQTPGQGLQFLFEYFSETQRNKGNFPGRFSGRQFSNSRSEMNVSTLELGDSALYLCASSLEGESYGYTFGSGTRLTVV.